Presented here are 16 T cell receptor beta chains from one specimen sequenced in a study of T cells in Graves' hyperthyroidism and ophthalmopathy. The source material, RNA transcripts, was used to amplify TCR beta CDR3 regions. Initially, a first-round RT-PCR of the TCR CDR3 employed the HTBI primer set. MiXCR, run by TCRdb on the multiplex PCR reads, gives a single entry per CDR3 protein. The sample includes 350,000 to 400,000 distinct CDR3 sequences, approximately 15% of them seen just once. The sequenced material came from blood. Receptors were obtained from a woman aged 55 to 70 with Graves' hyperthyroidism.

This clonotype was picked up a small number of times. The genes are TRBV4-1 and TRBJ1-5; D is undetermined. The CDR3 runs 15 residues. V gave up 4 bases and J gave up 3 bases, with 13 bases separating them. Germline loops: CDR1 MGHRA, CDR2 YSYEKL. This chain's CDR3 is CASSPPEMNNQPQHF. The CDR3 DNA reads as TGCGCCAGCAGCCCGCCAGAGATGAACAATCAGCCCCAGCATTTT.

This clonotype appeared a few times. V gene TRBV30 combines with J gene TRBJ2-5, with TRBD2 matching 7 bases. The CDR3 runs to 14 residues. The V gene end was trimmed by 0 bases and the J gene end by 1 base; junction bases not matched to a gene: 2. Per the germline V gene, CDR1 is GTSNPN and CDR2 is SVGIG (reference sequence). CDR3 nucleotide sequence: TGTGCCTGGAGTGTAGGGACTATCCAAGAGACCCAGTACTTC. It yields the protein CAWSVGTIQETQYF.

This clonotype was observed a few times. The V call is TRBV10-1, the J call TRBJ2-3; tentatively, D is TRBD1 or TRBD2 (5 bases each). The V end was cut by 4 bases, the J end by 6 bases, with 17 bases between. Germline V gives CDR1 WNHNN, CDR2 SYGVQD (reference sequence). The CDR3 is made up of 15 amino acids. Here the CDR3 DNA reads TGCGCCAGCAGTGGGGGACGAGTGGGCCGCGATACGCAGTATTTT. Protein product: CASSGGRVGRDTQYF.

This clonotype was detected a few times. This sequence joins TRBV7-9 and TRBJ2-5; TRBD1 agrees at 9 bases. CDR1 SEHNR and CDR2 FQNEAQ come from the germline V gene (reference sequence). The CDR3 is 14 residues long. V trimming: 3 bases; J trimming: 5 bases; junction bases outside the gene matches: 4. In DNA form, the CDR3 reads TGTGCCAGCAGCTTCCTTGACAGGGGGGAGACCCAGTACTTC. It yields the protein CASSFLDRGETQYF.

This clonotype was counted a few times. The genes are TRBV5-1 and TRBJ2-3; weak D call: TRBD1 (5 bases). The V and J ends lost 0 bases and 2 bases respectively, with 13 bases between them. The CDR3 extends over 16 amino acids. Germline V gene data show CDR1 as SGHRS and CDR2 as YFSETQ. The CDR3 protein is CASSLAAGQITDTQYF. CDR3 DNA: TGCGCCAGCAGCTTGGCGGCAGGGCAGATCACAGATACGCAGTATTTT.

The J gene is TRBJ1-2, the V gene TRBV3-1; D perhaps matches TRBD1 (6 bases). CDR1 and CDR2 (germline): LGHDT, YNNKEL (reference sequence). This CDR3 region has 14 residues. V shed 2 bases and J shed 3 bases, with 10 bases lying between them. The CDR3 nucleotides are TGTGCCAGCAGCCAACGGTCAGGGGACTATGGCTACACCTTC. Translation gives CASSQRSGDYGYTF.

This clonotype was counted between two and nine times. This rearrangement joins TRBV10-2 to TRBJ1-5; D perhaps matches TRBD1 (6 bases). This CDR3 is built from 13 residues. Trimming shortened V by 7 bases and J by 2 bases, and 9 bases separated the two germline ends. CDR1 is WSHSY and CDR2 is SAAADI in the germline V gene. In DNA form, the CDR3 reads TGCGCCAGCAAACAGGGCCGCAATCAGCCCCAGCATTTT. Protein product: CASKQGRNQPQHF.

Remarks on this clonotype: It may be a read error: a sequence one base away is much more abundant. DNA for the CDR3: TGTGCCAGCAGTTACTCCGTCACCCCATCTGGAAACACCATATATTTT. It yields the protein CASSYSVTPSGNTIYF. V is TRBV6-2 or TRBV6-3 and J is TRBJ1-3; no clear D gene. The length of the CDR3 is 16 residues. The V gene lost 0 bases and the J gene lost 1 base, with 10 bases spanning the gap. Germline V CDR1 and CDR2: MNHEY, SVGEGT.

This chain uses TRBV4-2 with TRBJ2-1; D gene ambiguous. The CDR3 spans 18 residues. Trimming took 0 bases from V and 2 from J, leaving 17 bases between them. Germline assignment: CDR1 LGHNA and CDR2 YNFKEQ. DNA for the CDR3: TGTGCCAGCAGCCAAGAGCAGAAGCGACCATACCCCTACAATGAGCAGTTCTTC. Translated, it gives CASSQEQKRPYPYNEQFF.

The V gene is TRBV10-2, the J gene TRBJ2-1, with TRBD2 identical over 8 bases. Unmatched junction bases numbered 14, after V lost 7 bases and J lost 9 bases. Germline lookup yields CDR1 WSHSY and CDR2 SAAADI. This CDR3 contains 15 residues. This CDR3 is CASIPRLAGLSEQFF. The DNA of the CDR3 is TGCGCCAGCATCCCCCGCCTAGCGGGTCTATCTGAGCAGTTCTTC.

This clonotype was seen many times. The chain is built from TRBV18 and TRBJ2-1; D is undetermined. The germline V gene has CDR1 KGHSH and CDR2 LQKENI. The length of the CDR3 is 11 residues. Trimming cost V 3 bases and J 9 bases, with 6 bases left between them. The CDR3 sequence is CASSPVSEQFF. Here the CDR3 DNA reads TGTGCCAGCTCACCTGTAAGTGAGCAGTTCTTC.

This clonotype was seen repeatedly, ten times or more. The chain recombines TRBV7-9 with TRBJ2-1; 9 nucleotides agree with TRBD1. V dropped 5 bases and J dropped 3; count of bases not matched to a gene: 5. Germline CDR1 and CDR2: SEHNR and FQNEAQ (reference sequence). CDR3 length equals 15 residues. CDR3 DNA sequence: TGTGCCAGCAGCCCCGGGACAGGGTTCTACAATGAGCAGTTCTTC. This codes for CASSPGTGFYNEQFF.

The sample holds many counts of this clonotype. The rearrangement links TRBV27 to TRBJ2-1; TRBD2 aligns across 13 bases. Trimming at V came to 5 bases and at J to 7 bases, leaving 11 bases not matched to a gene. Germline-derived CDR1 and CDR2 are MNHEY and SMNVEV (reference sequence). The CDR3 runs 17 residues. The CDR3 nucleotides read TGTGCCAGCAGTCTCCTCGGACTAGCGGGAGTGGGAAATGAGCAGTTCTTC. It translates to CASSLLGLAGVGNEQFF.

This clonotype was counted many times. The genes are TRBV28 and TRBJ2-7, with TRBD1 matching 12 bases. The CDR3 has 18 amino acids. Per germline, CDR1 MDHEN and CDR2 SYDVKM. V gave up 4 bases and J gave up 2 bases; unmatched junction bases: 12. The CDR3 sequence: CASSSRSRDRGQAYEQYF. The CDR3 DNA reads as TGTGCCAGCAGTTCCAGATCCCGGGACAGGGGGCAGGCCTACGAGCAGTACTTC.

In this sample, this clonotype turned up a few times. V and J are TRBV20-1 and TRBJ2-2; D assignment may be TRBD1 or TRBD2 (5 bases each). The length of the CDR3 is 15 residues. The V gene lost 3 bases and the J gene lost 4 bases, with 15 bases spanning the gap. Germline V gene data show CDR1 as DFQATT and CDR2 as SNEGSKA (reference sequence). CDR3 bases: TGCAGTGCTAGCGCCCCCAGGGACGGCACCGGGGAGCTGTTTTTT. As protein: CSASAPRDGTGELFF.

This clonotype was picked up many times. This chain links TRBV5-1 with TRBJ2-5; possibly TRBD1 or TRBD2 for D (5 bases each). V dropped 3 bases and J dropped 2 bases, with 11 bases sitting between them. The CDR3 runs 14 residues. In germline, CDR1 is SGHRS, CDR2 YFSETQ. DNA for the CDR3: TGCGCCAGCAGCTCCGGGACGGTTCAAGAGACCCAGTACTTC. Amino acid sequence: CASSSGTVQETQYF.